This TCR beta chain was recorded in a study of Graves' ophthalmopathy and Graves' hyperthyroidism. Findings and limits, study-wide: Blood shared most expanded thyroid clonotypes above 0.001 frequency. Separation of ophthalmopathy from stable hyperthyroidism was achieved by a 13-signature model, at about 89% sensitivity and around 81% specificity.

The ends were cut back, 4 bases at V and 3 bases at J, with 16 bases in the middle. Per the germline V gene, CDR1 is SGHAT and CDR2 is FQDESV (reference sequence). The CDR3 sequence is 15 residues long. Diagnostic conclusions were grounded in clinical symptoms, serum thyroxine, TRAb, thyroid ultrasound and orbital computed tomography. The PBMCs used were ones drawn from about 9.2 ml of fresh peripheral blood. Researchers took RNA transcripts and amplified TCR beta CDR3 regions from them. Amplification began with first-round RT-PCR using HTBI primers, then second-round multiplex PCR was performed. TCRdb passed the multiplex PCR reads through MiXCR, listing each CDR3 protein once. Among almost 750,000 distinct CDR3 sequences listed, approximately 40% were seen once. To note about this clonotype: Antigen specificity is unknown.

Sequencing used peripheral blood. The origin of this receptor is an adult man with Graves' ophthalmopathy. This chain joins TRBV11-1 and TRBJ2-7; D is perhaps TRBD1 or TRBD2 (5 bases each). CDR3 loop: CASSSGTRDYYEQYF. The CDR3 DNA reads TGTGCCAGCAGCTCCGGGACCCGGGATTACTACGAGCAGTACTTC. Using reference TRBV11-1 and TRBJ2-7 for the parts outside the CDR3, the full variable domain is EAEVAQSPRYKITEKSQAVAFWCDPISGHATLYWYRQILGQGPELLVQFQDESVVDDSQLPKDRFSAERLKGVDSTLKIQPAELGDSAMYLCASSSGTRDYYEQYFGPGTRLTVT.